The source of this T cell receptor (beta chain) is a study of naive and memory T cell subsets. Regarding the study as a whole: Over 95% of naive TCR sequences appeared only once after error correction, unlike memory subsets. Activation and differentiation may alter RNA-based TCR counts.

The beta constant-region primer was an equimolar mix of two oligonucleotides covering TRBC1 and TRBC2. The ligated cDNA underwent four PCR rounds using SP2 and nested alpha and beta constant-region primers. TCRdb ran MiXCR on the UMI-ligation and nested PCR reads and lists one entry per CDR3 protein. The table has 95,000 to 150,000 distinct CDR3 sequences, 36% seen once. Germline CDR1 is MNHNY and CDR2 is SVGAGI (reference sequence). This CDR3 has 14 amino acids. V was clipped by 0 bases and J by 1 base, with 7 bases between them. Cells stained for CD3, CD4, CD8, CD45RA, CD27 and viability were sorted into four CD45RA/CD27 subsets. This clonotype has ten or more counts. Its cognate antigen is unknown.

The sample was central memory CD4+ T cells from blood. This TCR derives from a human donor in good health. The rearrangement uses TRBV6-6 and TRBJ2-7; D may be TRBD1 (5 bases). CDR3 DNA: TGTGCCAGCAGTTACTCCTCAGGGTCCTACGAGCAGTACTTC. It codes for CASSYSSGSYEQYF.